Shown below are 4 T cell receptor beta chains from a single sample sequenced in a study of circulating tumor DNA in untreated peripheral T-cell lymphoma. Sequencing was performed with immunoSEQ multiplex PCR; in TCRdb, only in-frame clones are kept and a portion is missing. The sample has some 10,000 clones; roughly 80% are singletons. The source material was tumor tissue. All receptors derive from a human donor with peripheral T-cell lymphoma.

The chain's CDR3 is CASSPQRGDTQYF. CDR3 sequence (DNA): TGTGCCAGCAGCCCCCAACGGGGAGATACGCAGTATTTT. The rearrangement uses TRBV7-1 and TRBJ2-3; D may be TRBD2 (5 bases). TRBV7-1 is designated an ORF whose function remains uncertain. This CDR3 is built from 13 residues. The V end lost 5 bases, the J end lost 5 bases, and 11 bases lay between the germline ends.

This clone has a single count. V usage is TRBV6-8 and J usage is TRBJ1-1, with D uncertain. The CDR3 runs 16 residues. Trimming removed 2 bases from V and 1 base from J, with 14 bases in between. Germline CDR1 is MNHGY and CDR2 is SAAAGT. The CDR3 here is CASSYEASSGNTEAFF. The DNA of the CDR3 is TGTGCCAGCAGTTACGAGGCGTCATCCGGGAACACTGAAGCTTTCTTT.

The CDR3 region has the DNA TGTGCCAGTAACGGGCCATTGATGAACACTGAAGCTTTCTTT. Translation: CASNGPLMNTEAFF. The rearrangement uses TRBV19 and TRBJ1-1; D gene unclear. Germline CDR1 LNHDA, CDR2 SQIVND (reference sequence). CDR3 length: 14 amino acids. The V end lost 7 bases, the J end lost 0 bases, and 12 bases lay between the germline ends.

The J gene is TRBJ2-1, the V gene TRBV6-8, with 7 bases identical to TRBD1. CDR1 and CDR2 from the germline V gene are MNHGY and SAAAGT. The CDR3 sequence is 14 residues long. Trimming took 6 bases from V and 7 from J; bases not matched to a gene: 9. The CDR3 spells CASRTTTTGNEQFF. The CDR3 region has the DNA TGTGCCAGCAGAACCACGACGACAGGGAATGAGCAGTTCTTC.